Below, 11 T cell receptor beta chains from the same sample are listed, as sequenced in a study of CD8 T cells in Susac syndrome. Reverse transcription of roughly 0.5 to 1 ug RNA was carried out with random hexamers. TCRdb re-called the immunoSEQ multiplex PCR reads with MiXCR, one entry per CDR3 protein. The sample lists 150,000 to 160,000 distinct CDR3 sequences, roughly 95% occurring once. The sample comprised CD4+ T cells from PBMCs. The receptors derive from a human donor with Susac syndrome.

The chain joins TRBV5-1 to TRBJ2-3; 11 bases are a match to TRBD2. CDR3 length: 16 residues. Looked up from germline, CDR1 is SGHRS and CDR2 is YFSETQ. Trimming cost V 0 bases and J 1 base; bases outside gene matches: 1. CDR3 DNA sequence: TGCGCCAGCAGCTTGGGGGGACTAGCGGGCACAGATACGCAGTATTTT. This encodes CASSLGGLAGTDTQYF.

The CDR3 DNA reads as TGCAGCGGGTCCTGGGTCGCTAGCGGGGCCTACAATGAGCAGTTCTTC. Translation gives CSGSWVASGAYNEQFF. This chain joins TRBV29-1 and TRBJ2-1; TRBD2 matches 9 bases. Germline trimming cut 7 bases from V and 2 bases from J; bases unmatched to any gene: 12. This CDR3 has 16 amino acids. Germline V gene sequence: CDR1 SQVTM, CDR2 ANQGSEA.

The rearrangement links TRBV29-1 to TRBJ2-6, with TRBD1 as a possible D gene (6 bases). Germline CDR1 and CDR2: SQVTM and ANQGSEA. There are 14 residues in the CDR3. V was pared by 6 bases and J by 2 bases, with 11 bases between. The CDR3 DNA follows: TGCAGCGTCGCGACAGGAGCTGGGGCCAACGTCCTGACTTTC. Amino acids: CSVATGAGANVLTF.

The CDR3 here is CASSQDTTAHTYGYTF. The CDR3 DNA follows: TGTGCCAGCAGCCAAGATACAACAGCCCATACCTATGGCTACACCTTC. This chain connects TRBV4-2 to TRBJ1-2; D uncertain. This CDR3 has 16 residues. V was pared by 0 bases and J by 4 bases, with 15 bases between. Germline values: CDR1 LGHNA, CDR2 YNFKEQ.

This chain uses TRBV11-3 with TRBJ2-1; 9 positions agree with TRBD2. Germline V gene lookup returns CDR1 SGHNT and CDR2 YENEEA. The junction had 0 bases not matched to a gene; V was cut back by 2 bases and J by 10 bases. There are 12 residues in the CDR3. CDR3 region: CASSLTSGEQFF. Written as DNA, the CDR3 is TGTGCCAGCAGCTTAACTAGCGGGGAGCAGTTCTTC.

V is TRBV20-1 and J is TRBJ2-3; D may match TRBD1 or TRBD2 (5 bases each). Germline assignment: CDR1 DFQATT and CDR2 SNEGSKA (reference sequence). V was clipped by 3 bases and J by 3 bases, with 19 bases between them. This CDR3 is built from 16 residues. CDR3 in DNA: TGCAGTGCTAGCCGCGCCTCCGGGACCACAACAGATACGCAGTATTTT. Translating gives CSASRASGTTTDTQYF.

The V gene is TRBV5-8, the J gene TRBJ1-6; D ambiguous. This CDR3 contains 13 residues. The V end was cut by 2 bases, the J end by 8 bases, with 8 bases between. Germline V gene data show CDR1 as SGHTS and CDR2 as YDEGEE. Here the CDR3 reads CASSLRVDSPLHF. Here the CDR3 DNA reads TGTGCCAGCAGCTTACGGGTTGATTCACCCCTCCACTTT.

The V gene is TRBV7-3, the J gene TRBJ1-2; 10 bases match TRBD1. J gave up 8 bases and V 0 bases, and 3 bases lay outside the gene matches. Germline lookup yields CDR1 SGHTA and CDR2 FQGTGA. This CDR3 region has 14 residues. The CDR3 sequence is CASSLTGTGEGYTF. The CDR3 DNA follows: TGTGCCAGCAGCTTAACAGGGACAGGGGAAGGCTACACCTTC.

The genes are TRBV11-2 and TRBJ1-2, with D possibly being TRBD1 (5 bases). Germline V gene lookup returns CDR1 SGHAT and CDR2 FQNNGV. V was cut by 9 bases and J by 8 bases, with 7 bases left in between. The CDR3 is 9 amino acids. The DNA for the CDR3 is TGTGCCAGTGGGGGGGGCTACACCTTC. Translation: CASGGGYTF.

The chain has TRBV9 and TRBJ1-1, with TRBD1 as a possible D gene (5 bases). CDR1 and CDR2 (germline): SGDLS, YYNGEE. V lost 0 bases, J lost 11 bases, and 14 bases lay in between. CDR3 length equals 13 residues. For the CDR3, the DNA is TGTGCCAGCAGCGTAGGTTCCGGGGCGCAGGCTTTCTTT. This sequence encodes CASSVGSGAQAFF.

This chain connects TRBV20-1 to TRBJ2-5, with 16 bases identical to TRBD2. This CDR3 has 15 amino acids. The V gene's germline CDR1 is DFQATT and CDR2 SNEGSKA (reference sequence). V shed 4 bases, J shed 3 bases, and the junction held 2 bases outside the gene matches. The CDR3 coding sequence is TGCAGTGCTACGGGACTAGCGGGGGGGAAAGAGACCCAGTACTTC. Translating gives CSATGLAGGKETQYF.